This T cell receptor (beta chain) was recorded in a study of response to subunit inactivated influenza vaccine. Study observations and caveats: Only a handful of new T cells, the authors suggested, are recruited with each seasonal influenza vaccination.

Germline V gives CDR1 LGHNA, CDR2 YSLEER. Trimming pared 1 base from V and 2 bases from J, leaving 10 bases between. The CDR3 length is 15 residues. One entry per CDR3 protein results from TCRdb running MiXCR on the RT-PCR reads. The sample has about 650,000 distinct CDR3 sequences, about a sixth seen once. About this clonotype itself: The antigen remains unidentified.

The sequencing here drew on PBMCs from blood, taken approximately 13 days after vaccination. This TCR came from a man aged 50-59 years who received an inactivated influenza vaccine. The rearrangement joins TRBV4-3 to TRBJ2-3; D is undetermined. The CDR3: CASSQAGMATDTQYF. CDR3 sequence (DNA): TGCGCCAGCAGCCAAGCAGGAATGGCCACAGATACGCAGTATTTT.